This T cell receptor (beta chain) was captured by sequencing in a study of T cell responses to AZD1222 COVID-19 vaccine. Sequenced by immunoSEQ multiplex PCR; TCRdb stores in-frame clones only, minus some. Among around 120,000 clones listed, more than 85% were seen once. The sequenced sample was peripheral blood, obtained on day 0 of AZD1222 vaccination. The sequence was collected from an adult in good health.

The CDR3 here is CAGRRDSQETQYF. CDR3 nucleotide sequence: TGTGCCGGCCGGCGGGACTCCCAAGAGACCCAGTACTTC. The V and J genes are TRBV2 and TRBJ2-5; perhaps TRBD2 as D (6 bases). The CDR3 consists of 13 residues. V shed 11 bases and J shed 1 base, with 14 bases lying between them. The germline gives CDR1 SNHLY, CDR2 FYNNEI.